This TCR beta chain was identified during a study of lymphopenia after photon versus proton radiotherapy. Study-level results: A bigger post-nadir fall in TCR diversity correlated inversely with survival time in deceased patients. Authors raise, but do not show, better survival with proton therapy. Under photons, naive T cells and diversity fell while effector/memory populations rose.

The data were produced by immunoSEQ multiplex PCR, yet TCRdb's version contains in-frame clones alone and is incomplete. The data contain about 19,000 clones, 75% to 95% of them singletons. Germline CDR1 reads SGHRS; CDR2 reads YFSETQ. The CDR3 has 14 amino acids. The J segment lost 4 bases and the V segment lost 3 bases, leaving 2 bases of the junction unmatched. Comment on this clone: The antigen remains unidentified.

This specimen consisted of peripheral blood, obtained from a patient treated with photon-based radiotherapy. The V and J genes are TRBV5-1 and TRBJ2-5, with 11 bases identical to TRBD2. This clonotype originated in a man aged 55 to 70 with pancreatic cancer. In DNA form, the CDR3 reads TGCGCCAGCAGCTGGGGGACTAGCGGAGAGACCCAGTACTTC. This gives the protein CASSWGTSGETQYF. The whole variable domain, filled in from reference TRBV5-1 and TRBJ2-5, reads KAGVTQTPRYLIKTRGQQVTLSCSPISGHRSVSWYQQTPGQGLQFLFEYFSETQRNKGNFPGRFSGRQFSNSRSEMNVSTLELGDSALYLCASSWGTSGETQYFGPGTRLLVL.